A single T cell receptor beta chain is shown here with its context. Some clones are missing from TCRdb's copy, which holds only in-frame ones; the method was immunoSEQ multiplex PCR. This sample carries fewer than 200,000 clones, around nine tenths of them seen once, and the ten largest clones take 4.9%. There are 12 residues in the CDR3. V lost 4 bases and J 4 bases, leaving 7 bases between the germline ends. CDR1 and CDR2 (germline): SGHNT, YENEEA. These data are taken from a study of control samples from healthy donors and cancer patients. This TCR was sampled from a woman aged 25 to 45 in good health. The chain joins TRBV11-3 to TRBJ1-1; perhaps TRBD1 as D (6 bases). Material: blood. This CDR3 is CASSSRGTEAFF. DNA for the CDR3: TGTGCCAGCAGCTCCAGGGGCACTGAAGCTTTCTTT.